This T cell receptor (beta chain) was retrieved from a study of shared clonotypes between healthy human individuals. Study-wide results and limits: The small donor group covered limited genetic and exposure diversity.

Healthy adults negative for HIV, lacking recent acute infections or vaccinations, served as donors. In the case of this clone: Antigen specificity is unknown. Other DNA sequences of this sample code for an identical CDR3.

This CDR3 has 12 residues. Germline-derived CDR1 and CDR2 are MDHEN and SYDVKM. The V and J ends lost 8 bases and 1 base respectively, with 5 bases between them. Only in-frame clones appear in the TCRdb table, and some are missing; sequencing was by immunoSEQ multiplex PCR. Here the sample spans more than 2,000,000 clones, 90% to 95% being singletons. This chain links TRBV28 with TRBJ2-2; D call uncertain. This receptor was obtained from a man in his late teens or twenties in good health. Some clones in this sample may be carry-over from other donors' samples. The sequencing input was naive CD4+ T cells from PBMCs. This sample's subset: CD45RA+ positively selected. As DNA, the CDR3 is TGTGCCAGCGTGAGGAACACCGGGGAGCTGTTTTTT. Residues: CASVRNTGELFF.